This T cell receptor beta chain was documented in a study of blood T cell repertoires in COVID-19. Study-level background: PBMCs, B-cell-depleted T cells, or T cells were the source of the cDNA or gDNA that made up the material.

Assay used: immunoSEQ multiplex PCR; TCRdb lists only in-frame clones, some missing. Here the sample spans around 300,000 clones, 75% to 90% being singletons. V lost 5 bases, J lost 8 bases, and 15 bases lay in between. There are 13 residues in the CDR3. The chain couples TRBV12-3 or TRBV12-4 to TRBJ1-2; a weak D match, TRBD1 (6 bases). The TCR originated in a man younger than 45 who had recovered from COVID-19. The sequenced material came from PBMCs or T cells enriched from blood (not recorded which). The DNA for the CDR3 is TGTGCCAGCAGTGTGCGGGGGGCCCTAGGCTACACCTTC. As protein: CASSVRGALGYTF.